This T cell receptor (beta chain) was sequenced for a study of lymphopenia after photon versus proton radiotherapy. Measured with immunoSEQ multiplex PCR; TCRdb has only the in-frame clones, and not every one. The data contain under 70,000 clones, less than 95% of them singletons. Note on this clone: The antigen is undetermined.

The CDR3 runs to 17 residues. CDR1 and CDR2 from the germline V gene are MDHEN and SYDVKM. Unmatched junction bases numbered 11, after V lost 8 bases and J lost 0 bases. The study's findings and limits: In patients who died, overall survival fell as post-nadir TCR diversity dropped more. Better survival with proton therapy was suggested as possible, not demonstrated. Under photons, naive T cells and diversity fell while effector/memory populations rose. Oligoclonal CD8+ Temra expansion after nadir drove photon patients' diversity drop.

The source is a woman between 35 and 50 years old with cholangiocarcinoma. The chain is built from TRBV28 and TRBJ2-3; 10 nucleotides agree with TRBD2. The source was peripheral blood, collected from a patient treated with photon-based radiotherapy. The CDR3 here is CASAGASGGISTDTQYF. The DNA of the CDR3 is TGTGCCAGCGCCGGGGCTAGCGGGGGAATCAGCACAGATACGCAGTATTTT.